This T cell receptor beta chain comes out of a study of blood T cell repertoires in COVID-19 (TCRdb year 2020). About the study as a whole: Samples covering the acute and convalescent phases of COVID-19 were provided by collaborators in the United States, Italy and Spain. The repertoires were released in a freely available public database intended as a resource for research on the immune response to SARS-CoV-2. Where HLA class I and class II types were available, the types were taken from metadata supplied by the sample provider, not from assay-based typing. Deeply sampled blood TCRbeta repertoires from subjects exposed to, actively infected with, or recovered from COVID-19 were included in the dataset. Samples were obtained from the ongoing ImmuneRACE study (first 160 participants) and from over a thousand subjects provided by 6 global collaborators. A de-identified subject ID, COVID-19 status, age in years and sex were almost always included in the sample metadata. The material from the prospective study consisted of cDNA or gDNA derived from T cells, B-cell-depleted T cells, or PBMCs. Overall results and qualifications from the work: The amount of clinical and demographic metadata varied by source and participant and was provided uncurated.

Sequences SGDLS (CDR1) and YYNGEE (CDR2) are obtained from the germline V gene. V is clipped by 5 bases and J by 2 bases, and the sequence between their germline boundaries is 13 bases long. The CDR3 sequence holds 14 residues, the cysteine and phenylalanine included. The sequence is cut down to CDR3 DNA, 42 bases in frame from base 1. Points on this clone: Its antigen is unknown. No quality values exist for individual bases; no much larger clone is one base distant.

The collaborating institutions used their own protocols to collect whole blood in K2EDTA tubes. For TCRbeta analysis, collaborators shipped samples as frozen whole blood, isolated PBMCs, or DNA extracted from either of those sample types. The immunoSEQ Assay, a bias-controlled multiplex PCR, was used to amplify TCRbeta CDR3 regions from genomic DNA. The authors processed their data as follows. Within the assay, amplification of reference gene primers was used to estimate how many nucleated cells each sample contained. To quantify the absolute abundance of each unique TCRbeta CDR3 rearrangement, sequence reads were collapsed and filtered. Productive Simpson clonality was computed per sample as the square root of Simpson's diversity index over productive rearrangements. In its TCRdb copy, this immuneACCESS table keeps in-frame sequences only and misses some clones. Where compared with another copy, unresolved V genes explain less than half of these, and the others have no known cause. V, J and clone size are those of that table, while D and trimming were read from the DNA. This sample has 13,000 to 15,000 clones in its table, and 84% of those were observed once. The ten largest clones capture roughly 32% of the sample.

The chain employs TRBV9 and TRBJ2-5; the D gene cannot be resolved reliably. The specimen sequenced was peripheral blood. The TCR comes from a man in his forties or fifties with active COVID-19. The CDR3 region: CASSDDITQETQYF. The nucleotide sequence reads as follows: TGTGCCAGCAGTGACGACATTACACAAGAGACCCAGTACTTC.